This T cell receptor beta chain emerged from a study of T cell responses to AZD1222 COVID-19 vaccine. Study-wide background: The study pooled second doses at about 4 or about 12 weeks. Findings of the study overall: Just 6 or 7 people given AZD1222 tested seropositive at baseline.

V dropped 4 bases and J dropped 8; count of bases not matched to a gene: 11. The length of the CDR3 is 14 residues. Per the germline V gene, CDR1 is SGHRS and CDR2 is YFSETQ. Sequencing was performed with immunoSEQ multiplex PCR; in TCRdb, only in-frame clones are kept and a portion is missing. The profile covers fewer than 150,000 clones, with approximately 85% appearing a single time and about 6.2% taken by the ten largest. Concerning this clone: Antigen unknown.

The sequenced sample was peripheral blood, obtained on day 0 of AZD1222 vaccination. V gene TRBV5-1 combines with J gene TRBJ1-1; TRBD1 matches 7 bases. This receptor was taken from an adult in good health. The CDR3 loop is CASSPSRTGLEAFF. The CDR3 nucleotides read TGCGCCAGCAGCCCCTCGAGGACAGGCTTGGAAGCTTTCTTT.